Presented here are 30 T cell receptor beta chains from one specimen sequenced in a study of cytomegalovirus exposure and HLA in healthy donors. The PCR made use of 60 Vbeta and 13 Jbeta primers. Here immunoSEQ multiplex PCR was the method, and the copy in TCRdb shows in-frame clones only, minus some. Of more than 150,000 clones listed, 75% to 80% are singletons. The sequenced sample was PBMCs. The origin of the receptors is a man aged 50-59 years in good health and CMV-seropositive.

This clone is medium-sized by share. The gene calls are TRBV6-1 and TRBJ1-5, with D possibly being TRBD1 (6 bases). The V end lost 7 bases, the J end lost 0 bases, and 10 bases lay between the germline ends. The CDR3 covers 14 residues. Germline CDR1 is MNHNS and CDR2 is SASEGT. CDR3 residues: CASKGVNSNQPQHF. Written as DNA, the CDR3 is TGTGCCAGCAAGGGGGTTAATAGCAATCAGCCCCAGCATTTT.

V gene TRBV6-1 combines with J gene TRBJ2-1; 7 bases fit TRBD1. The V and J ends lost 1 base and 4 bases, in that order; junction bases with no gene match: 10. Looked up from germline, CDR1 is MNHNS and CDR2 is SASEGT. The CDR3 has 17 amino acids. The CDR3 region is CASSEEMPGTVYNEQFF. CDR3 coding DNA: TGTGCCAGCAGTGAAGAAATGCCTGGGACAGTATACAATGAGCAGTTCTTC.

The rearrangement joins TRBV6-1 to TRBJ2-3; D is possibly TRBD2 (6 bases). Trimming shortened V by 1 base and J by 1 base, and 12 bases separated the two germline ends. The CDR3 totals 16 residues. Germline V gene lookup returns CDR1 MNHNS and CDR2 SASEGT. The CDR3 bases are TGTGCCAGCAGTGAAGGAGTAGCGGATCGCACAGATACGCAGTATTTT. Its protein is CASSEGVADRTDTQYF.

This rearrangement joins TRBV10-2 to TRBJ2-5; 7 positions agree with TRBD1. Trimming cost V 2 bases and J 4 bases; bases outside gene matches: 10. This CDR3 has 16 residues. Germline CDR1 WSHSY, CDR2 SAAADI. CDR3 residues: CASSEPKTGQGETQYF. The CDR3, as DNA: TGCGCCAGCAGTGAGCCGAAGACAGGGCAAGGAGAGACCCAGTACTTC.

J is TRBJ2-5 and V is TRBV7-6; 9 bases are shared with TRBD2. V shed 1 base, J shed 4 bases, and the junction held 1 base outside the gene matches. The CDR3 runs 14 residues. Per the germline V gene, CDR1 is SGHVS and CDR2 is FNYEAQ. Here the CDR3 DNA reads TGTGCCAGCAGCTTAGAAGCGGGGGGAGAGACCCAGTACTTC. Translating it yields CASSLEAGGETQYF.

The chain carries TRBV19 and TRBJ2-2, with TRBD1 matching over 7 bases. The V gene's germline CDR1 is LNHDA and CDR2 SQIVND (reference sequence). The CDR3 extends over 15 amino acids. J was trimmed by 4 bases and V by 3 bases; bases with no gene match: 5. DNA for the CDR3: TGTGCCAGTAGTATGGGACAGAAAGGCACCGGGGAGCTGTTTTTT. This gives the protein CASSMGQKGTGELFF.

To note about this clone: The sample carries other DNA sequences with the same CDR3. The DNA of the CDR3 is TGTGCCAGCAGCGTAAATCCCGAGACAGGGGAAACTGAAGCTTTCTTT. Translation gives CASSVNPETGETEAFF. The gene calls are TRBV9 and TRBJ1-1; 8 positions match TRBD1. In germline, CDR1 is SGDLS, CDR2 YYNGEE. The CDR3 loop spans 16 amino acids. Losses at the gene ends were 1 base for V and 5 bases for J; bases not matched to a gene: 10.

This chain joins TRBV28 and TRBJ1-6; the match to TRBD1 covers 7 bases. CDR1 is MDHEN, CDR2 SYDVKM, per germline. The CDR3 covers 15 residues. With V trimmed by 6 bases and J by 10 bases, 12 bases remained unmatched. The CDR3 DNA reads as TGTGCCAGCAGCGATGACAGGGCTCGGGGATCACCCCTCCACTTT. This sequence encodes CASSDDRARGSPLHF.

The chain has TRBV19 and TRBJ1-5; TRBD1 might be the D (5 bases). CDR1 LNHDA and CDR2 SQIVND come from the germline V gene (reference sequence). The CDR3 has 14 residues. The V gene lost 1 base and the J gene lost 6 bases, with 10 bases spanning the gap. The CDR3 here is CASSIAGISQPQHF. The CDR3 DNA is TGTGCCAGTAGTATAGCAGGGATAAGTCAGCCCCAGCATTTT. Combining the CDR3 with reference TRBV19 and TRBJ1-5 gives the whole variable domain DGGITQSPKYLFRKEGQNVTLSCEQNLNHDAMYWYRQDPGQGLRLIYYSQIVNDFQKGDIAEGYSVSREKKESFPLTVTSAQKNPTAFYLCASSIAGISQPQHFGDGTRLSIL.

This sequence joins TRBV7-8 and TRBJ1-6; D ambiguous. Trimming stripped 1 base from V and 3 bases from J, with 13 bases between. Looked up from germline, CDR1 is SGHVS and CDR2 is FQNEAQ. The CDR3 is 17 residues long. The CDR3 is CASSLVFTGNYNSPLHF. CDR3 nucleotide sequence: TGTGCCAGCAGCTTAGTTTTTACCGGGAACTATAATTCACCCCTCCACTTT.

The gene calls are TRBV5-1 and TRBJ2-2; 9 bases fit TRBD2. CDR1 and CDR2 (germline): SGHRS, YFSETQ. CDR3 length equals 16 residues. V shed 3 bases and J 3 bases; nucleotides not matched to a gene: 6. CDR3 nucleotide sequence: TGCGCCAGCAGCTCGAGTGCGGGGGGGTACACCGGGGAGCTGTTTTTT. It yields the protein CASSSSAGGYTGELFF.

The genes are TRBV7-2 and TRBJ2-5; 7 nucleotides line up with TRBD2. Germline loops: CDR1 SGHTA, CDR2 FQGNSA. This CDR3 comprises 15 residues. With V trimmed by 3 bases and J by 3 bases, 7 bases remained unmatched. Written as DNA, the CDR3 is TGTGCCAGCAGCTTGGCCGGGACTACCAAAGAGACCCAGTACTTC. This gives the protein CASSLAGTTKETQYF.

The chain uses TRBV9 and TRBJ2-1; perhaps TRBD2 as D (6 bases). The CDR3 length is 14 residues. Trimming removed 0 bases at V and 10 bases at J, with 14 bases between. CDR1 and CDR2 (germline): SGDLS, YYNGEE. The CDR3 nucleotides are TGTGCCAGCAGCGTAGGCGGGGCCCACGAAGAGCAGTTCTTC. Protein sequence: CASSVGGAHEEQFF.

This CDR3 reads CSPHIRVNQPQHF. DNA for the CDR3: TGCAGCCCCCATATCAGGGTTAATCAGCCCCAGCATTTT. The chain is built from TRBV29-1 and TRBJ1-5, with a possible D match to TRBD1 (5 bases). This CDR3 has 13 residues. Trimming removed 8 bases from V and 4 bases from J, with 15 bases in between. Germline CDR1 and CDR2: SQVTM and ANQGSEA.

The V gene is TRBV18, the J gene TRBJ2-3; possible D gene TRBD1, 5 bases. Germline loops: CDR1 KGHSH, CDR2 LQKENI. CDR3 length: 13 residues. Between the trimmed V and J ends, which lost 2 bases and 4 bases, there was a span of 7 bases. CDR3 protein: CASSPTGPDTQYF. CDR3 bases: TGTGCCAGCTCACCAACAGGCCCAGATACGCAGTATTTT.

This clone has just a few counts. This sequence joins TRBV4-1 and TRBJ1-2, with 7 bases matching TRBD1. The CDR3 totals 15 residues. The trim removed 4 bases at V and 7 bases at J, leaving 12 bases unmatched. Germline V gene lookup returns CDR1 MGHRA and CDR2 YSYEKL. The CDR3 reads CASSPTTGLRGGYTF. The CDR3, as DNA: TGCGCCAGCAGCCCTACGACAGGGTTGAGGGGTGGCTACACCTTC.

The genes are TRBV4-2 and TRBJ1-2, with unresolved D. V was cut by 2 bases and J by 0 bases, with 16 bases left in between. Per the germline V gene, CDR1 is LGHNA and CDR2 is YNFKEQ. This CDR3 is 17 amino acids long. The CDR3 loop reads CASSQNTRQETNYGYTF. CDR3 coding DNA: TGTGCCAGCAGCCAAAATACCCGACAAGAGACTAACTATGGCTACACCTTC.

The V and J genes are TRBV6-6 and TRBJ1-2; TRBD1 is a possible D gene (6 bases). The CDR3 loop spans 16 amino acids. CDR1 and CDR2 (germline): MNHNY, SVGAGI (reference sequence). V lost 4 bases and J 4 bases, leaving 19 bases between the germline ends. CDR3 loop: CASSSETGGGIYGYTF. As DNA, the CDR3 is TGTGCCAGCAGTTCCGAGACAGGCGGGGGAATCTATGGCTACACCTTC.

The chain has TRBV4-3 and TRBJ1-5; D ambiguous. This CDR3 spans 13 amino acids. CDR1 and CDR2 from the germline V gene are LGHNA and YSLEER. V lost 3 bases, J lost 4 bases, and 7 bases lay in between. The CDR3 loop reads CASSQAANQPQHF. For the CDR3, the DNA is TGCGCCAGCAGCCAGGCTGCTAATCAGCCCCAGCATTTT.

This sequence joins TRBV5-6 and TRBJ2-7; 10 bases map to TRBD2. Germline V gene sequence: CDR1 SGHDT, CDR2 YYEEEE. V was clipped by 5 bases and J by 0 bases; unmatched bases: 8. The CDR3 extends over 16 amino acids. The CDR3: CASSPGLAESSYEQYV. In DNA form, the CDR3 reads TGTGCCAGCAGTCCTGGACTAGCGGAAAGCTCCTACGAGCAGTACGTC.

This chain connects TRBV5-1 to TRBJ2-1; 10 bases map to TRBD2. J was trimmed by 5 bases and V by 0 bases; bases with no gene match: 5. The CDR3 consists of 16 residues. Looked up from germline, CDR1 is SGHRS and CDR2 is YFSETQ. CDR3 loop: CASSLAGLAENNEQFF. For the CDR3, the DNA is TGCGCCAGCAGCTTGGCCGGACTAGCGGAAAACAATGAGCAGTTCTTC.

In this sample, this clone turned up once. This rearrangement joins TRBV5-4 to TRBJ2-2, with 7 bases identical to TRBD1. V shed 4 bases and J 0 bases; nucleotides not matched to a gene: 6. Germline values: CDR1 SGHNT, CDR2 YYREEE (reference sequence). The CDR3 runs 16 residues. CDR3 sequence (DNA): TGTGCCAGCAGCCCCGGGACAGCCACGAACACCGGGGAGCTGTTTTTT. Translation: CASSPGTATNTGELFF.

The chain has TRBV2 and TRBJ1-6, with TRBD1 matching 10 bases. The CDR3 is 15 residues long. CDR1 is SNHLY, CDR2 FYNNEI, per germline. The trim removed 3 bases at V and 9 bases at J, leaving 5 bases unmatched. The CDR3 protein is CASSEGTGVSSPLHF. The CDR3, as DNA: TGTGCCAGCAGTGAGGGGACAGGGGTTAGTTCACCCCTCCACTTT.

This chain links TRBV6-1 with TRBJ1-1; D gene uncertain. V was clipped by 6 bases and J by 3 bases, with 11 bases between them. CDR3 length equals 13 residues. Germline V lookup: CDR1 MNHNS, CDR2 SASEGT. The CDR3 DNA is TGTGCCAGCAGAGGTCAACTAGACACTGAAGCTTTCTTT. Protein sequence: CASRGQLDTEAFF.

The chain links TRBV4-1 to TRBJ1-1; D call uncertain. V dropped 1 base and J dropped 4 bases, with 13 bases sitting between them. In germline, CDR1 is MGHRA, CDR2 YSYEKL. The length of the CDR3 is 15 residues. CDR3 region: CASSQAWGEGTEAFF. Here the CDR3 DNA reads TGCGCCAGCAGCCAAGCTTGGGGTGAGGGCACTGAAGCTTTCTTT.

This chain connects TRBV5-1 to TRBJ2-7; TRBD1 might be the D (5 bases). The J call may be faulty, since TRBJ2-5 better matches the DNA end. The germline CDR1 and CDR2 sequences are SGHRS and YFSETQ. This CDR3 is 12 amino acids long. Here the CDR3 DNA reads TGCGCCAGCAGCCTCACAGGCGAGACCCAGTACTTC. As protein: CASSLTGETQYF.

CDR3 residues: CSVESENTEAFF. The CDR3 region has the DNA TGCAGCGTTGAAAGCGAAAACACTGAAGCTTTCTTT. The chain couples TRBV29-1 to TRBJ1-1, with D hard to call. The CDR3 runs to 12 residues. The V gene's germline CDR1 is SQVTM and CDR2 ANQGSEA. V lost 2 bases, J lost 2 bases, and 6 bases lay in between.

The V and J genes are TRBV28 and TRBJ2-3, with 12 bases matching TRBD1. Trimming took 11 bases from V and 5 from J; bases not matched to a gene: 5. CDR1 MDHEN and CDR2 SYDVKM come from the germline V gene. This CDR3 is built from 13 residues. CDR3 protein: CAHGTGGGDTQYF. CDR3 DNA: TGTGCCCATGGGACAGGGGGCGGAGATACGCAGTATTTT. The complete variable domain, with remaining parts taken from reference TRBV28 and TRBJ2-3, reads DVKVTQSSRYLVKRTGEKVFLECVQDMDHENMFWYRQDPGLGLRLIYFSYDVKMKEKGDIPEGYSVSREKKERFSLILESASTNQTSMYLCAHGTGGGDTQYFGPGTRLTVL.

The table lists this clone with a few counts. DNA of the CDR3: TGTGCCACCGGACAGGTTACCAGCGGGGAGCTGTTTTTT. Translating it yields CATGQVTSGELFF. The V and J genes are TRBV15 and TRBJ2-2; 7 nucleotides line up with TRBD1. V dropped 8 bases and J dropped 7; count of bases not matched to a gene: 7. Germline loops: CDR1 LNHNV, CDR2 YYDKDF (reference sequence). The CDR3 is 13 residues long.

The chain joins TRBV4-1 to TRBJ2-2, with D tentatively TRBD1 (7 bases). Per germline, CDR1 MGHRA and CDR2 YSYEKL. CDR3 size: 16 residues. V lost 6 bases to trimming and J lost 5 bases, with 19 bases between them. CDR3 sequence: CASSQGWTGGTGELFF. The CDR3 DNA follows: TGCGCCAGCAGTCAGGGCTGGACAGGAGGGACCGGGGAGCTGTTTTTT.